The present TCR beta chain was sequenced within a study of cytomegalovirus exposure and HLA in healthy donors. Overall study: An earlier analysis found 110 million or so unique TCR beta sequences from approximately 190 million T cells.

In the PCR, 60 Vbeta and 13 Jbeta primers were used. Measured with immunoSEQ multiplex PCR; TCRdb has only the in-frame clones, and not every one. The table has around 89,000 clones, 76% seen once. Study-wide findings and caveats: The authors listed 150 to 200 TCR beta chains as cytomegalovirus-associated.

For this clone: Antigen specificity is unknown.

Source material: PBMCs. The TCR originated in a middle-aged man in good health and CMV-seronegative.

The CDR3 DNA is TGTGCCAGCAGCGTCAGCGGGGAGCTGTTTTTT. This codes for CASSVSGELFF. The V gene is TRBV9, the J gene TRBJ2-2; D not certain. Trimming left V 2 bases short and J 7 bases short, with 3 bases between. The CDR3 runs 11 residues. Germline V gene lookup returns CDR1 SGDLS and CDR2 YYNGEE. Using reference TRBV9 and TRBJ2-2 for the parts outside the CDR3, the full variable domain is DSGVTQTPKHLITATGQRVTLRCSPRSGDLSVYWYQQSLDQGLQFLIQYYNGEERAKGNILERFSAQQFPDLHSELNLSSLELGDSALYFCASSVSGELFFGEGSRLTVL.